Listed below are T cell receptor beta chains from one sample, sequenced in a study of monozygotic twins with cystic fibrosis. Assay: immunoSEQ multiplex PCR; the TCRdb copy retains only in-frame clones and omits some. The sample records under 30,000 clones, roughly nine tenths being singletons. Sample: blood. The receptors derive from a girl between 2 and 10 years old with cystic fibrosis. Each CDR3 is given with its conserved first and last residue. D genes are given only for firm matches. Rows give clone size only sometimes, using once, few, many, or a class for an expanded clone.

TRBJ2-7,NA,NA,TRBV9,TGTGCCAGCAGCGCCCGAACAGGGTCCTACGAGCAGTACTTC,CASSARTGSYEQYF
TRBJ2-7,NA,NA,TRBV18,TGTGCCAGCTCACCAATACGGGGGGCAAACGAGCAGTACTTC,CASSPIRGANEQYF
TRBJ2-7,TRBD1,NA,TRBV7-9,TGTGCCAGCAGCTTAGCGGGACAGGCGAACTACGAGCAGTACTTC,CASSLAGQANYEQYF
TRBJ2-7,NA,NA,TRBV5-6,TGTGCCAGCAGCTTGAGGGGGGGACAGGTGCGATACGAGCAGTACTTC,CASSLRGGQVRYEQYF
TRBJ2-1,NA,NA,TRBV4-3,TGCGCCAGCAGCCAAGTTCTTAGCTCCTACAATGAGCAGTTCTTC,CASSQVLSSYNEQFF
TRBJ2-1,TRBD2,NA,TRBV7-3,TGTGCCAGCAGCTTAGGGACTAGCAGTGTCTATGAGCAGTTCTTC,CASSLGTSSVYEQFF
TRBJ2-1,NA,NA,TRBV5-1,TGCGCCAGCAGCCGACCAGCGAATGAGCAGTTCTTC,CASSRPANEQFF
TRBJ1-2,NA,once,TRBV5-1,TGCGCCAGCAGCTTGGAGTTGGGGAAGGATGCCTACACCTTC,CASSLELGKDAYTF
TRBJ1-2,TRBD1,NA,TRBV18,TGTGCCAGCTCACCAGTAGGGACAGATGCCCCCTATGGCTACACCTTC,CASSPVGTDAPYGYTF
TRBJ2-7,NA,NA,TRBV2,TGTGCCAGCCGGTTGGGGCGGGTTAGATACGAGCAGTACTTC,CASRLGRVRYEQYF
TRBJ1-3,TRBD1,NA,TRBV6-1,TGTGCCAGCAGTGAAGAGGGACAGGGGGCTTTTGGAAACACCATATATTTT,CASSEEGQGAFGNTIYF
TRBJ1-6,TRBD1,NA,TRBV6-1,TGTGCCGGACAGGGGGTTGATAATTCACCCCTCCACTTT,CAGQGVDNSPLHF
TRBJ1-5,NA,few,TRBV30,TGTGCCTGGAGTGTAACAGCTAGCAATCAGCCCCAGCATTTT,CAWSVTASNQPQHF
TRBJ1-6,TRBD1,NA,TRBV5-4,TGTGCCAGCTCCATTTGGACAGGGGGGAATTCACCCCTCCACTTT,CASSIWTGGNSPLHF
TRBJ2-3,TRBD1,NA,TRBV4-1,TGCGCCAGCAGCCGCCCCAAGGGACAGGGAGGAGATACGCAGTATTTT,CASSRPKGQGGDTQYF
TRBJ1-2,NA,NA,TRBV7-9,TGTGCCAGCAGCTACGGTATTGGGGGTGGCGGCTACACCTTC,CASSYGIGGGGYTF
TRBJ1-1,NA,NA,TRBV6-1,TGTGCCAGCAGGGTCAAGGGGAACACTGAAGCTTTCTTT,CASRVKGNTEAFF
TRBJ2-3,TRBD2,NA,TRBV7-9,TGTGCCAGCAGCTTAGCACTAGCGGGGGGAGTAGCAGATACGCAGTATTTT,CASSLALAGGVADTQYF
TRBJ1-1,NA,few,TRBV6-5,TGTGCCAGCAGCGACAGACCCTTGGGCACTGAAGCTTTCTTT,CASSDRPLGTEAFF
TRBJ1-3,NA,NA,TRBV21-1,TGTGCCAGCAGTCACCGGGGCTCTGGAAACACCATATATTTT,CASSHRGSGNTIYF
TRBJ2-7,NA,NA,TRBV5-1,TGCGCCAGCAGCTTGGGGCTCGAGCAGTACTTC,CASSLGLEQYF
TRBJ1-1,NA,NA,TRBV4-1,TGCGCCAGCAGCCCGGGCGGGCAGGGGATCACTGAAGCTTTCTTT,CASSPGGQGITEAFF
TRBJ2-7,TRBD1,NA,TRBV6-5,TGTGCCAGCAGTTACCTGGACAGGGGATCCTACGAGCAGTACTTC,CASSYLDRGSYEQYF
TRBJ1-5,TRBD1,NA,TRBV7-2,TGTGCCAGCAGCTCGACAGGGGTTCGAAATCAGCCCCAGCATTTT,CASSSTGVRNQPQHF
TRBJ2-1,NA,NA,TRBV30,TGTGCCTGGAGTGTAATGGCTAGCAGCATATACAATGAGCAGTTCTTC,CAWSVMASSIYNEQFF
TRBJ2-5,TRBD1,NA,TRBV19,TGTGCCAGTAGTATAGCCCCGGGACAGGGGAGAGAGACCCAGTACTTC,CASSIAPGQGRETQYF
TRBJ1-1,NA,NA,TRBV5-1,TGCGCCAGCAGCTGGAGGGGGACTGAAGCTTTCTTT,CASSWRGTEAFF
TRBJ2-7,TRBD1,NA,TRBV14,TGTGCCAGCAGCCTGGACAGGGTCACCTACGAGCAGTACTTC,CASSLDRVTYEQYF
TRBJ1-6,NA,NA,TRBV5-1,TGCGCCAGCAGCTCGGGGGGGAGCTCCTATAATTCACCCCTCCACTTT,CASSSGGSSYNSPLHF
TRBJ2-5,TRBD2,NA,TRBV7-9,TGTGCCAGCAGCTTAGCTACTAGCGGGGGGGAGACCCAGTACTTC,CASSLATSGGETQYF
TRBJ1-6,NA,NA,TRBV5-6,TGTGCCAGCAGCTTCTTTGCAGCTTTCTCCTCCCTTCAGCCCCTCCACTTT,CASSFFAAFSSLQPLHF
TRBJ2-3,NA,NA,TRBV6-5,TGTGCCAGCAGTAGGGGTCTCACTAGCACAGATACGCAGTATTTT,CASSRGLTSTDTQYF
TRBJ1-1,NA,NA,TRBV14,TGTGCCAGCAGCCCCGTTGCAGGGTACACTGAAGCTTTCTTT,CASSPVAGYTEAFF
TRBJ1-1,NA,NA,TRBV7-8,TGTGCCAGCAGCCCTGGACAGTTCCTAGGGCTGCTGATGGCTTTCTTT,CASSPGQFLGLLMAFF
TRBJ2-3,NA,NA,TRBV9,TGTGCCAGCAGCGTAGATACCGAGAAGGGGAATACGCAGTATTTT,CASSVDTEKGNTQYF
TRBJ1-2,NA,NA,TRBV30,TGTGCCTGGAGTCCCCGACAGAATGGCTACACCTTC,CAWSPRQNGYTF
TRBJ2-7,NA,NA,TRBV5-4,TGTGCCAGCAGCTTGGAGGTCCAGAGCTCCTACGAGCAGTACTTC,CASSLEVQSSYEQYF
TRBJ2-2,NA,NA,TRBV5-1,TGCGCCAGCAGCTTGTTCAGCCTAGGCGGGGTCGGGGAGCTGTTTTTT,CASSLFSLGGVGELFF
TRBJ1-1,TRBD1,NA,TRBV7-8,TGTGCCAGCGGTACAGGGGGCAAGAGCACTGAAGCTTTCTTT,CASGTGGKSTEAFF
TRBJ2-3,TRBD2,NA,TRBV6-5,TGTGCCAGCAGGGTGAGCGGGGCCACAGATACGCAGTATTTT,CASRVSGATDTQYF
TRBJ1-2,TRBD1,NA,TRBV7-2,TGTGCCAGCAGCTTAGCCTCCGGGACAGGGTATGGCTACACCTTC,CASSLASGTGYGYTF
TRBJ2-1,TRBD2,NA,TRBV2,TGTGCCAGCAGTGAATTGGGGCCCGGGACTAGCTATTACAATGAGCAGTTCTTC,CASSELGPGTSYYNEQFF
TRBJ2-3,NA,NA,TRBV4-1,TGCGCCAGCAGCCAAGATGGTCGGGGCCCGGTAGATACGCAGTATTTT,CASSQDGRGPVDTQYF